The 11 T cell receptor beta chains below all came from one sample that was sequenced in a study of blood T cell repertoires in COVID-19. The repertoire was sequenced with immunoSEQ multiplex PCR; TCRdb's copy has only in-frame clones and lacks some. Here the sample spans about 250,000 clones, 89% being singletons. Sequencing was done on a sample of peripheral blood. These TCRs come from a middle-aged woman who had recovered from COVID-19.

In this sample, this clone turned up once. The rearrangement links TRBV11-3 to TRBJ2-7, with TRBD1 as a possible D gene (6 bases). Germline values: CDR1 SGHNT, CDR2 YENEEA. The CDR3 is 14 residues long. Trimming cost V 4 bases and J 2 bases, with 12 bases left between them. The CDR3 bases are TGTGCCAGCAGCTCCCGGGACACAACCTACGAGCAGTACTTC. As protein: CASSSRDTTYEQYF.

V gene TRBV11-3 combines with J gene TRBJ2-3; the match to TRBD2 covers 12 bases. CDR1 SGHNT and CDR2 YENEEA come from the germline V gene. Trimming removed 5 bases from V and 1 base from J; junction bases left unmatched: 4. This CDR3 is 16 amino acids long. CDR3 sequence reads: CASSPGTSGRTDTQYF. CDR3 nucleotide sequence: TGTGCCAGCAGCCCAGGGACTAGCGGGCGCACAGATACGCAGTATTTT.

The CDR3 nucleotides read TGCGCCAGCAGCGTAGCGGGAGGGGTCAATGAGCAGTTCTTC. It translates to CASSVAGGVNEQFF. This chain connects TRBV5-1 to TRBJ2-1, with 11 bases matching TRBD2. V gave up 4 bases and J gave up 6 bases; unmatched junction bases: 3. CDR1 SGHRS and CDR2 YFSETQ come from the germline V gene. This CDR3 is built from 14 residues.

The chain recombines TRBV5-5 with TRBJ2-7, with 8 bases fitting TRBD1. The CDR3 is 14 amino acids. The germline V gene encodes CDR1 SGHKS and CDR2 YYEKEE (reference sequence). Unmatched junction bases numbered 5, after V lost 2 bases and J lost 4 bases. The CDR3 sequence: CASSFRTGTYEQYF. CDR3 bases: TGTGCCAGCAGCTTTAGGACAGGGACTTACGAGCAGTACTTC.

This rearrangement joins TRBV3-1 (or the pseudogene TRBV3-2) to TRBJ1-1; TRBD1 is a possible D gene (6 bases). Trimming took off 5 bases at V and 8 bases at J, with 15 bases between the two ends. The length of the CDR3 is 13 residues. The germline gives CDR1 LGHDT, CDR2 YNNKEL (reference sequence). In nucleotides, the CDR3 is TGTGCCAGCAGCACACGGACAGAGGGAGAAGCTTTCTTT. Its protein product is CASSTRTEGEAFF.

The chain carries TRBV30 and TRBJ2-1; 7 bases are shared with TRBD1. The CDR3 extends over 13 amino acids. CDR1 GTSNPN and CDR2 SVGIG come from the germline V gene (reference sequence). V shed 7 bases and J 0 bases; nucleotides not matched to a gene: 3. The chain's CDR3 is CASRQGSYNEQFF. The CDR3, as DNA: TGTGCCTCGAGACAGGGCTCCTACAATGAGCAGTTCTTC. Combining the CDR3 with reference TRBV30 and TRBJ2-1 gives the whole variable domain SQTIHQWPATLVQPVGSPLSLECTVEGTSNPNLYWYRQAAGRGLQLLFYSVGIGQISSEVPQNLSASRPQDRQFILSSKKLLLSDSGFYLCASRQGSYNEQFFGPGTRLTVL.

The rearrangement joins TRBV5-5 to TRBJ2-5; 10 positions match TRBD2. The CDR3 extends over 16 amino acids. The junction had 8 bases not matched to a gene; V was cut back by 1 base and J by 5 bases. CDR1 is SGHKS and CDR2 is YYEKEE in the germline V gene (reference sequence). This CDR3 is CASSLRASGSVETQYF. CDR3 DNA: TGTGCCAGCAGCTTGAGGGCTAGCGGGAGCGTGGAGACCCAGTACTTC.

This CDR3 is CATSGDRGGNEQFF. The CDR3 DNA reads TGTGCCACCAGCGGGGACAGGGGTGGTAATGAGCAGTTCTTC. The chain has TRBV24-1 and TRBJ2-1; 10 bases are shared with TRBD1. Trimming at V came to 7 bases and at J to 7 bases, leaving 6 bases not matched to a gene. Germline CDR1 and CDR2: KGHDR and SFDVKD. The CDR3 sequence is 14 residues long.

This clone occurred a few times. The chain is built from TRBV2 and TRBJ1-1; 7 nucleotides align to TRBD1. The junction had 12 bases not matched to a gene; V was cut back by 3 bases and J by 8 bases. The CDR3 consists of 15 residues. CDR1 and CDR2 from the germline V gene are SNHLY and FYNNEI. The CDR3 nucleotides read TGTGCCAGCAGTGACCGACTGGGACAGCCGCCGGAAGCTTTCTTT. This codes for CASSDRLGQPPEAFF.

The rearrangement uses TRBV6-4 and TRBJ2-1, with 7 bases identical to TRBD2. The V gene end was trimmed by 5 bases and the J gene end by 7 bases; junction bases not matched to a gene: 14. Germline V gene lookup returns CDR1 MRHNA and CDR2 SNTAGT. The CDR3 runs 16 residues. Here the CDR3 DNA reads TGTGCCAGCAGTACCAATTTAGCGGGCGCGCTAAATGAGCAGTTCTTC. Its protein is CASSTNLAGALNEQFF.

The chain links TRBV30 to TRBJ1-5; maybe TRBD1 (5 bases). Looked up from germline, CDR1 is GTSNPN and CDR2 is SVGIG (reference sequence). V lost 3 bases and J 9 bases, leaving 15 bases between the germline ends. The CDR3 has 13 residues. CDR3 loop: CAWSQQARWPQHF. The CDR3 nucleotides read TGTGCCTGGAGCCAACAGGCGCGATGGCCCCAGCATTTT.